This T cell receptor beta chain was recovered during a study of CD8 T cells in ankylosing spondylitis. V lost 6 bases and J lost 3, with 9 bases in between. The germline V gene has CDR1 MNHEY and CDR2 SVGAGI. This CDR3 is 12 amino acids long. Study outcomes and limitations: A TCR beta motif of eight highly homologous variants appeared characteristic of ankylosing spondylitis blood. Reportedly, matched ankylosing spondylitis synovial fluid was significantly enriched for disease-linked clones. Some of the motif variants had earlier been found in reactive arthritis patients' fluid and blood.

This clonotype was picked up many times. Its target is unknown. For TCR beta, libraries came from quantitative 5'-RACE with molecular barcodes. TCRdb reprocessed the 5' RACE reads with MiXCR, giving one entry per CDR3 protein. Of around 130,000 distinct CDR3 sequences in the sample, approximately 9.7% were seen once. This chain connects TRBV6-5 to TRBJ2-7, with D maybe TRBD2 (6 bases). Sequencing was performed on blood, either unsorted or a sorted T cell fraction (not recorded which). This TCR was sampled from a male donor with ankylosing spondylitis or in good health (not recorded which). CDR3 sequence (DNA): TGTGCCAGCAGGACGGGGGTCTACGAGCAGTACTTC. Protein: CASRTGVYEQYF.